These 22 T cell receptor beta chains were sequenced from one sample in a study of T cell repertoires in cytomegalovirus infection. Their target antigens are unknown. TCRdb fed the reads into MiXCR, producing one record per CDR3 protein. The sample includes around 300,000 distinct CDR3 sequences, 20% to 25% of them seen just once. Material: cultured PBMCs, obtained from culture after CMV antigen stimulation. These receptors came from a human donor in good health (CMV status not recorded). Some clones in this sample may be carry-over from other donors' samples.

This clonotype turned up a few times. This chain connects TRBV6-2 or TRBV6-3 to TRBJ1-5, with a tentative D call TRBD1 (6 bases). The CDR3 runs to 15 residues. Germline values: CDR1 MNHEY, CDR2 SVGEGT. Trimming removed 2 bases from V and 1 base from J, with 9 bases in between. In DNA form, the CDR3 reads TGTGCCAGCAGTTACCTGGGGGCGAGCAATCAGCCCCAGCATTTT. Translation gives CASSYLGASNQPQHF.

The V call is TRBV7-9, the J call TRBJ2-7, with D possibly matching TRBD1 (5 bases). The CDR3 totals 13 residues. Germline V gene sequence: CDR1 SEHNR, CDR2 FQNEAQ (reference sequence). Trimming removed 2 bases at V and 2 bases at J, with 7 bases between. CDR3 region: CASSLRGTYEQYF. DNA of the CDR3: TGTGCCAGCAGCTTAAGGGGAACCTACGAGCAGTACTTC.

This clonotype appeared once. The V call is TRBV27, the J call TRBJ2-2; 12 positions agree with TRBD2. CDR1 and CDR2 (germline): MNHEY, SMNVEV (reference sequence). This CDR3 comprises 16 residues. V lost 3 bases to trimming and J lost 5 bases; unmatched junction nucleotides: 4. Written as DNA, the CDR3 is TGTGCCAGCAGTTTCTCGCTAGCGGGAGGGACCGGGGAGCTGTTTTTT. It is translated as CASSFSLAGGTGELFF.

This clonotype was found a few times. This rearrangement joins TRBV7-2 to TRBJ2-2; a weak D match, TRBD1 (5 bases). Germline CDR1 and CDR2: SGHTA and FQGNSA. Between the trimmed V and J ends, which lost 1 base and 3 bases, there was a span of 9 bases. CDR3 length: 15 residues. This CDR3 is CASSLGQGDTGELFF. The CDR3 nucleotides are TGTGCCAGCAGCTTAGGTCAGGGTGACACCGGGGAGCTGTTTTTT.

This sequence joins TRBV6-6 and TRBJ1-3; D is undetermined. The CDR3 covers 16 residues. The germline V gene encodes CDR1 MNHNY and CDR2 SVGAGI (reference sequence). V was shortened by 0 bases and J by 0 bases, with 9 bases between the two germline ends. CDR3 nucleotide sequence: TGTGCCAGCAGTTACTCGAGCGGGGACTCTGGAAACACCATATATTTT. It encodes CASSYSSGDSGNTIYF.

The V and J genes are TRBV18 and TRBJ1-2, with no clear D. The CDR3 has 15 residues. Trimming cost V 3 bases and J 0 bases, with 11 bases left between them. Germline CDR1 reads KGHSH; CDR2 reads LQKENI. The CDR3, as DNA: TGTGCCAGCTCACCTGAGACCCAAGCTAACTATGGCTACACCTTC. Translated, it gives CASSPETQANYGYTF.

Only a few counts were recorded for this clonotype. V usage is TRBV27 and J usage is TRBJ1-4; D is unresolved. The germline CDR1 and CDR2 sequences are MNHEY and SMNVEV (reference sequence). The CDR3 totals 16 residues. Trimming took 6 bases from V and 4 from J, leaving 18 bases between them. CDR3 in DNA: TGTGCCAGCAGGTCGCCCGCCGGGCGGGGTAATGAAAAACTGTTTTTT. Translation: CASRSPAGRGNEKLFF.

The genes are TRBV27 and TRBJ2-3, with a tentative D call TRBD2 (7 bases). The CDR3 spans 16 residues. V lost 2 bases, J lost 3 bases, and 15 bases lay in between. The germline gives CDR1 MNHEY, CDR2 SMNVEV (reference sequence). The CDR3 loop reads CASSLAQGGGTDTQYF. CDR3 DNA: TGTGCCAGCAGTTTAGCCCAAGGGGGGGGAACAGATACGCAGTATTTT.

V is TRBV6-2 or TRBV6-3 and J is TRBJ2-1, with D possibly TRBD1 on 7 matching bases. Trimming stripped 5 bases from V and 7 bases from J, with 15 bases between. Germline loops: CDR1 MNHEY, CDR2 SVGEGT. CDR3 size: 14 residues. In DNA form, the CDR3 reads TGTGCCAGCAGTCGGACAGGAGGGACGAATGAGCAGTTCTTC. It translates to CASSRTGGTNEQFF.

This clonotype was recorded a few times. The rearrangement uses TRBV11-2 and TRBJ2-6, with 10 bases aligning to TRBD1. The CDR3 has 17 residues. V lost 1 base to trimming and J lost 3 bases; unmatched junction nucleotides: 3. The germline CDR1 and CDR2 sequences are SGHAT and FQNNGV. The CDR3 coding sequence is TGTGCCAGCAGCTTAGTGGGGACAGGGGTTGGGGCCAACGTCCTGACTTTC. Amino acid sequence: CASSLVGTGVGANVLTF.

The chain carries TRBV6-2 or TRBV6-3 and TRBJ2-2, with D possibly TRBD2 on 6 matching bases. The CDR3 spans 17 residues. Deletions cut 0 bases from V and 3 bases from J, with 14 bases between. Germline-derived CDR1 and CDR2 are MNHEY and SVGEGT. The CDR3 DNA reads TGTGCCAGCAGTTACTCCCTAGCGAAATCGTACACCGGGGAGCTGTTTTTT. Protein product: CASSYSLAKSYTGELFF.

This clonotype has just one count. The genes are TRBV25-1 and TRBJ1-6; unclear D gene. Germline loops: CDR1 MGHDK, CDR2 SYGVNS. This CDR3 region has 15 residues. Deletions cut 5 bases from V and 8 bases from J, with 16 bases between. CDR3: CASSPAKGLDSPLHF. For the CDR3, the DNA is TGTGCCAGCAGTCCCGCAAAGGGTTTAGATTCACCCCTCCACTTT.

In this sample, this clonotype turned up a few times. The CDR3 sequence is CASSPYAGSGRASHEQFF. The DNA of the CDR3 is TGTGCCAGCAGCCCGTACGCCGGTAGCGGGAGGGCCTCACATGAGCAGTTCTTC. The chain joins TRBV7-6 to TRBJ2-1; 11 nucleotides line up with TRBD2. V shed 5 bases, J shed 8 bases, and the junction held 17 bases outside the gene matches. The length of the CDR3 is 18 residues. Germline CDR1 reads SGHVS; CDR2 reads FNYEAQ. Variable domain in full (rest from reference TRBV7-6 and TRBJ2-1): GAGVSQSPRYKVTKRGQDVALRCDPISGHVSLYWYRQALGQGPEFLTYFNYEAQQDKSGLPNDRFSAERPEGSISTLTIQRTEQRDSAMYRCASSPYAGSGRASHEQFFGPGTRLTVL.

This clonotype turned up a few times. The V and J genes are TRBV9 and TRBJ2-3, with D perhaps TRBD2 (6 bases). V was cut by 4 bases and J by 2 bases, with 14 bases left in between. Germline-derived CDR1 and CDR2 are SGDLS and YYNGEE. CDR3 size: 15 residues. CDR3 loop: CASSPTGLFTDTQYF. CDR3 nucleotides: TGTGCCAGCAGCCCGACGGGACTCTTCACAGATACGCAGTATTTT. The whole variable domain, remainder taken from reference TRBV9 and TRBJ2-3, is DSGVTQTPKHLITATGQRVTLRCSPRSGDLSVYWYQQSLDQGLQFLIQYYNGEERAKGNILERFSAQQFPDLHSELNLSSLELGDSALYFCASSPTGLFTDTQYFGPGTRLTVL.

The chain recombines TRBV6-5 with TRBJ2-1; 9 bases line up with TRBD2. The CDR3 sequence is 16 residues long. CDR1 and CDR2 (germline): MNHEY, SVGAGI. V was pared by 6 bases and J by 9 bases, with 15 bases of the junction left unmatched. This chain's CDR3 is CASRHYEGLAGTEQFF. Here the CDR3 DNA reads TGTGCCAGCAGACATTACGAGGGGCTAGCGGGAACTGAGCAGTTCTTC.

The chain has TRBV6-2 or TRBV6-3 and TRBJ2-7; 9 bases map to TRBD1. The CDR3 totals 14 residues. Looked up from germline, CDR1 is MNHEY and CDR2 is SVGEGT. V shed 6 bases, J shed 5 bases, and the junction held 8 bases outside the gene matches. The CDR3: CASRAGTGIHEQYV. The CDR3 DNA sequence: TGTGCCAGCAGAGCCGGGACAGGGATCCACGAGCAGTACGTC.

In nucleotides, the CDR3 is TGTGCCAGCAGCCCGGACAGGGGCTGGGCTGAAGCTTTCTTT. Translated: CASSPDRGWAEAFF. This chain joins TRBV3-1 and TRBJ1-1, with 9 bases lining up with TRBD1. CDR3 length equals 14 residues. CDR1 is LGHDT and CDR2 is YNNKEL in the germline V gene (reference sequence). Trimming at V came to 4 bases and at J to 6 bases, leaving 6 bases not matched to a gene.

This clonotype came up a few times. The CDR3 DNA reads TGTGCCAGTAGTATGCCCGGATGGGGGGGCAATGAGCAGTTCTTC. Its protein is CASSMPGWGGNEQFF. This chain connects TRBV19 to TRBJ2-1; 7 nucleotides align to TRBD2. The CDR3 consists of 15 residues. CDR1 is LNHDA and CDR2 is SQIVND in the germline V gene (reference sequence). Trimming took 3 bases from V and 6 from J; bases not matched to a gene: 8.

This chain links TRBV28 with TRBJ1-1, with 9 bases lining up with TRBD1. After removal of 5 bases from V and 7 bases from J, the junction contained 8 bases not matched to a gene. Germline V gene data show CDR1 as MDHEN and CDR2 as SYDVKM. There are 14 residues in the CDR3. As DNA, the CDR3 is TGTGCCAGCAGTCCGATGTTGACAGGGGGTGAAGCTTTCTTT. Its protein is CASSPMLTGGEAFF. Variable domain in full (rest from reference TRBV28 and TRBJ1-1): DVKVTQSSRYLVKRTGEKVFLECVQDMDHENMFWYRQDPGLGLRLIYFSYDVKMKEKGDIPEGYSVSREKKERFSLILESASTNQTSMYLCASSPMLTGGEAFFGQGTRLTVV.

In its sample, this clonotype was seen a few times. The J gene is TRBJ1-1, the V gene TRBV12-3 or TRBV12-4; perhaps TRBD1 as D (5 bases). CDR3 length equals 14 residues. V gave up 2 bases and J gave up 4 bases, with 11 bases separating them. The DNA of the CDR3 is TGTGCCAGCAGTTTACCAGGGAGTGTCACTGAAGCTTTCTTT. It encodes CASSLPGSVTEAFF.

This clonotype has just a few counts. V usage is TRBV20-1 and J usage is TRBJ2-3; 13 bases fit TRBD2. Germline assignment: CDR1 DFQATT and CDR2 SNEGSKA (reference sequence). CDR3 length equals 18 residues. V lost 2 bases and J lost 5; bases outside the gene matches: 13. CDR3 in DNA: TGCAGTGCTAGACCTACTAGCGGGAGGGTCCTCGGGATAGATACGCAGTATTTT. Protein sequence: CSARPTSGRVLGIDTQYF.

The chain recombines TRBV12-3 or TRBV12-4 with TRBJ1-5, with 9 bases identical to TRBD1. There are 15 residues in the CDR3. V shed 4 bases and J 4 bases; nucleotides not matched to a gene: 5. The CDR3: CASSWRTGENQPQHF. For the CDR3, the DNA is TGTGCCAGCAGTTGGAGGACAGGGGAAAATCAGCCCCAGCATTTT.